This TCR beta chain comes out of a study of blood T cell repertoires in COVID-19. Study overall: The study drew acute and convalescent COVID-19 samples from the United States, Italy and Spain. PBMCs, B-cell-depleted T cells, or T cells were the source of the cDNA or gDNA that made up the material.

The repertoire was sequenced with immunoSEQ multiplex PCR; TCRdb's copy has only in-frame clones and lacks some. The data contain some 68,000 clones, 90% of them singletons. Germline CDR1 reads SGHDT; CDR2 reads YYEEEE. The trim removed 6 bases at V and 0 bases at J, leaving 6 bases unmatched. The CDR3 totals 15 residues. This clone was recorded a few times. Patients at the Seattle site were enrolled during active infection and followed longitudinally. The TCR sequence derives from a middle-aged man with COVID-19, enrolled during active disease. Material for sequencing was peripheral blood. The V and J genes are TRBV5-6 and TRBJ2-7, with 10 bases fitting TRBD1. The chain's CDR3 is CASNDRGRSSYEQYF. For the CDR3, the DNA is TGTGCCAGCAACGACAGGGGGCGGAGCTCCTACGAGCAGTACTTC.